The 32 T cell receptor beta chains below come from one sample, sequenced in a study of molecular identifiers for immune sequencing clone quantification. MiXCR was run by TCRdb on the PCR reads, yielding one entry per CDR3 protein. The sample has hundreds of thousands of distinct CDR3 sequences, 25% seen once. The sample comprised naive CD8+ T cells from blood, with Jurkat cell RNA spiked in. Subset specified: FACS-sorted CD8+CD4-CCR7+CD45RA+ naive T cells. The receptors shown here come from a human donor in good health. Some libraries in this study had Jurkat cell RNA spiked in.

This clonotype was detected ten times or more. CDR3 sequence: CASSPPGGQNGELFF. The CDR3 DNA reads as TGTGCCAGCAGTCCCCCCGGGGGGCAGAACGGGGAGCTGTTTTTT. The chain is built from TRBV12-3 or TRBV12-4 and TRBJ2-2; D is perhaps TRBD2 (7 bases). This CDR3 comprises 15 residues. Trimming pared 5 bases from V and 7 bases from J, leaving 17 bases between.

This sequence joins TRBV6-5 and TRBJ1-5; 7 nucleotides match TRBD1. Germline CDR1 reads MNHEY; CDR2 reads SVGAGI. The CDR3 runs to 22 residues. V shed 8 bases and J 2 bases; nucleotides not matched to a gene: 30. As DNA, the CDR3 is TGTGCCAGCCCCGGTGAGTTGGCCATCGGACAGGCGGGCAAAGGGGGCAATCAGCCCCAGCATTTT. Residues: CASPGELAIGQAGKGGNQPQHF.

There are many counts of this clonotype. The V gene is TRBV5-1, the J gene TRBJ2-7; no firm D call. CDR3 length: 13 amino acids. From germline, CDR1 is SGHRS and CDR2 YFSETQ. Trimming cost V 5 bases and J 0 bases, with 9 bases left between them. The CDR3 here is CASREGISYEQYF. The CDR3 DNA follows: TGCGCCAGCAGGGAAGGGATCTCCTACGAGCAGTACTTC.

The J gene is TRBJ1-5, the V gene TRBV19; 8 nucleotides agree with TRBD1. The CDR3 loop spans 14 amino acids. CDR1 is LNHDA, CDR2 SQIVND, per germline (reference sequence). With V trimmed by 6 bases and J by 6 bases, 7 bases remained unmatched. DNA for the CDR3: TGTGCCAGTAGGCCTGGACAGGGCGGTCAGCCCCAGCATTTT. It translates to CASRPGQGGQPQHF.

This clonotype was observed many times. This sequence joins TRBV7-2 and TRBJ2-5; maybe TRBD1 (5 bases). The germline CDR1 and CDR2 sequences are SGHTA and FQGNSA. V was cut by 5 bases and J by 1 base, with 17 bases left in between. This CDR3 has 16 residues. For the CDR3, the DNA is TGTGCCAGCAGCCCAATCTTGACAGCTACCCAAGAGACCCAGTACTTC. Protein sequence: CASSPILTATQETQYF.

In the case of this clonotype: A much larger clonotype is one base distant, so this may be a read error. This chain uses TRBV19 with TRBJ2-3; 12 bases are a match to TRBD2. Germline-derived CDR1 and CDR2 are LNHDA and SQIVND (reference sequence). This CDR3 spans 15 amino acids. CDR3 region: CASSLTSGSPDPQYF. The CDR3 DNA reads TGTGCCAGTAGTCTGACTAGCGGGAGTCCAGATCCGCAGTATTTT.

Points on this clonotype: The junction departs from the called germline gene at one end, perhaps through a read error. This chain joins TRBV9 and TRBJ1-1, with D perhaps matching TRBD1 (5 bases). Germline V gene lookup returns CDR1 SGDLS and CDR2 YYNGEE. This CDR3 is built from 13 residues. The CDR3 reads CASSPGEPRGALF. The DNA for the CDR3 is TGTGCCAGCAGCCCGGGGGAGCCTCGAGGAGCTCTCTTT.

Of note for this clonotype: Being one base from a much bigger clone, this may be a read error. The chain has TRBV12-3 or TRBV12-4 and TRBJ2-3; the D gene could be TRBD1 or TRBD2 (6 bases each). The CDR3 spans 16 residues. CDR3 sequence reads: CASGFGVGGSTDTQYF. The CDR3 bases are TGTGCCAGCGGTTTCGGTGTCGGGGGCAGCACAGATACGCAGTATTTT.

This clonotype was found many times. The chain is built from TRBV27 and TRBJ2-7; 9 nucleotides match TRBD2. Germline V gene sequence: CDR1 MNHEY, CDR2 SMNVEV (reference sequence). J gave up 5 bases and V 0 bases, and 5 bases lay outside the gene matches. This CDR3 region has 15 residues. In DNA form, the CDR3 reads TGTGCCAGCAGTTTATCGGCTAGCGGGACCCACGAGCAGTACTTC. Protein sequence: CASSLSASGTHEQYF.

This clonotype has a handful of counts. V is TRBV12-3 or TRBV12-4 and J is TRBJ2-7; maybe TRBD1 (6 bases). There are 14 residues in the CDR3. Trimming removed 6 bases from V and 2 bases from J, with 14 bases in between. This chain's CDR3 is CASSQTGFAYEQYF. DNA for the CDR3: TGTGCCAGCAGCCAAACAGGGTTCGCCTACGAGCAGTACTTC.

This clonotype occurred many times. J is TRBJ2-5 and V is TRBV7-8; D is unresolved. With 5 bases removed from V and 2 bases from J, the gap between germline ends came to 12 bases. CDR1 is SGHVS and CDR2 is FQNEAQ in the germline V gene. The CDR3 is 14 residues long. The chain's CDR3 is CASSGVNSQETQYF. CDR3 nucleotide sequence: TGTGCCAGCAGCGGGGTGAACAGTCAAGAGACCCAGTACTTC. Full variable domain (outside the CDR3, taken from reference TRBV7-8 and TRBJ2-5): GAGVSQSPRYKVAKRGQDVALRCDPISGHVSLFWYQQALGQGPEFLTYFQNEAQLDKSGLPSDRFFAERPEGSVSTLKIQRTQQEDSAVYLCASSGVNSQETQYFGPGTRLLVL.

This clonotype occurred many times. The chain has TRBV7-2 and TRBJ1-1, with D uncertain. CDR1 SGHTA and CDR2 FQGNSA come from the germline V gene. The CDR3 consists of 12 residues. The V and J ends lost 4 bases and 0 bases respectively, with 3 bases between them. CDR3 amino acids: CASSWMNTEAFF. The CDR3 DNA sequence: TGTGCCAGCAGCTGGATGAACACTGAAGCTTTCTTT.

This clonotype was picked up a small number of times. The chain employs TRBV19 and TRBJ1-6; D unresolved. V was shortened by 3 bases and J by 10 bases, with 7 bases between the two germline ends. Germline CDR1 reads LNHDA; CDR2 reads SQIVND (reference sequence). The CDR3 is made up of 12 amino acids. The CDR3, as DNA: TGTGCCAGTAGTATCGGCATGTCACCCCTCCACTTT. Its translation is CASSIGMSPLHF.

This sequence joins TRBV4-3 and TRBJ1-3; a possible D gene is TRBD1 (5 bases). The CDR3 covers 16 residues. Trimming shortened V by 0 bases and J by 4 bases, and 13 bases separated the two germline ends. CDR1 is LGHNA and CDR2 is YSLEER in the germline V gene. CDR3 sequence (DNA): TGCGCCAGCAGCCAAGATCCGGGGACTGCCGGAAACACCATATATTTT. Its translation: CASSQDPGTAGNTIYF.

The V call is TRBV9, the J call TRBJ2-3, with D perhaps TRBD1 (6 bases). Germline lookup yields CDR1 SGDLS and CDR2 YYNGEE. Trimming shortened V by 0 bases and J by 4 bases, and 15 bases separated the two germline ends. The CDR3 consists of 16 residues. CDR3 nucleotides: TGTGCCAGCAGCGTAGAGGGCAGGGGTTATGCAGATACGCAGTATTTT. Translation gives CASSVEGRGYADTQYF.

This clonotype was counted ten times or more. The V call is TRBV6-5, the J call TRBJ2-3; D remains ambiguous. This CDR3 region has 16 residues. Looked up from germline, CDR1 is MNHEY and CDR2 is SVGAGI. Trimming shortened V by 0 bases and J by 4 bases, and 14 bases separated the two germline ends. CDR3 in amino acids: CASSYSFVGRPDTQYF. CDR3 nucleotides: TGTGCCAGCAGTTACTCGTTCGTTGGGCGCCCAGATACGCAGTATTTT.

This clonotype was found a few times. V usage is TRBV6-6 and J usage is TRBJ1-1; D unresolved. V lost 6 bases to trimming and J lost 0 bases, with 20 bases between them. The CDR3 contains 17 residues. Per germline, CDR1 MNHNY and CDR2 SVGAGI (reference sequence). CDR3 protein: CASRDRVGEGLNTEAFF. The CDR3 bases are TGTGCCAGCAGAGATCGTGTCGGGGAGGGTCTGAACACTGAAGCTTTCTTT.

This sequence joins TRBV3-1 and TRBJ1-1; no firm D call. Germline V lookup: CDR1 LGHDT, CDR2 YNNKEL (reference sequence). The CDR3 is made up of 14 amino acids. Between the trimmed V and J ends, which lost 0 bases and 7 bases, there was a span of 12 bases. The CDR3: CASSQEAALSEAFF. In nucleotides, the CDR3 is TGTGCCAGCAGCCAAGAGGCCGCCCTTAGTGAAGCTTTCTTT.

On this clonotype itself: This may be a read error, as it is one base from a much larger clone. The chain couples TRBV30 to TRBJ1-5; 8 bases are a match to TRBD1. The CDR3 spans 14 residues. J was trimmed by 6 bases and V by 1 base; bases with no gene match: 5. The germline V gene encodes CDR1 GTSNPN and CDR2 SVGIG (reference sequence). CDR3 sequence (DNA): TGTGCCTGGAGTGGTGGACAGGGCCTTCAGCCCCAGCATTTT. It specifies CAWSGGQGLQPQHF.

The chain has TRBV12-3 or TRBV12-4 and TRBJ2-2; D might be TRBD1 (6 bases). There are 15 residues in the CDR3. Trimming pared 6 bases from V and 7 bases from J, leaving 18 bases between. The CDR3 region is CASRVQGQGVGELFF. The CDR3 nucleotides are TGTGCCAGCAGGGTTCAGGGGCAGGGAGTCGGGGAGCTGTTTTTT.

Concerning this clonotype: Just one base apart from a much larger clone, this may be a read error. Since the CDR3 does not end with the conserved phenylalanine or tryptophan, this likely comes from a read error. V is TRBV7-6 and J is TRBJ2-3; TRBD2 matches 10 bases. The CDR3 has 14 residues. V dropped 6 bases and J dropped 3; count of bases not matched to a gene: 3. Germline CDR1 SGHVS, CDR2 FNYEAQ. For the CDR3, the DNA is TGTGCCAGCAGGTCGGGACTAGCGACAGATACGCAGTATGTT. Protein sequence: CASRSGLATDTQYV.

In its sample, this clonotype was seen many times. The gene calls are TRBV4-3 and TRBJ2-3; the D is unclear. This CDR3 has 14 residues. V was cut by 3 bases and J by 6 bases, with 13 bases left in between. Germline CDR1 and CDR2: LGHNA and YSLEER. The DNA of the CDR3 is TGCGCCAGCAGCCAGGCGCCTAATGGGGATACGCAGTATTTT. This encodes CASSQAPNGDTQYF.

V and J are TRBV4-3 and TRBJ1-2; the D is unclear. The CDR3 spans 13 residues. The V end lost 0 bases, the J end lost 4 bases, and 6 bases lay between the germline ends. Germline lookup yields CDR1 LGHNA and CDR2 YSLEER. CDR3 protein: CASSQDQSYGYTF. The CDR3 DNA is TGCGCCAGCAGCCAAGATCAGAGCTATGGCTACACCTTC.

In its sample, this clonotype was seen a few times. This may arise from a read error, as a much more abundant clone is one base away. This chain connects TRBV29-1 to TRBJ2-5; 7 bases fit TRBD2. Germline V gene data show CDR1 as SQVTM and CDR2 as ANQGSEA. The CDR3 loop spans 13 amino acids. The CDR3 reads CSVCPGLEEPQYF. DNA of the CDR3: TGCAGCGTTTGCCCTGGACTAGAAGAGCCCCAGTACTTC.

The chain has TRBV30 and TRBJ1-6; tentatively, D is TRBD1 (6 bases). The V end lost 2 bases, the J end lost 5 bases, and 7 bases lay between the germline ends. Germline V gene lookup returns CDR1 GTSNPN and CDR2 SVGIG (reference sequence). The CDR3 runs 13 residues. CDR3 sequence (DNA): TGTGCCTGGAGTCCAGGGGATAATTCACCCCTCCACTTT. Residues: CAWSPGDNSPLHF.

This clonotype occurred a few times. The chain combines TRBV14 with TRBJ2-7; D uncertain. Germline loops: CDR1 SGHDN, CDR2 FVKESK. Trimming stripped 4 bases from V and 2 bases from J, with 15 bases between. This CDR3 has 15 amino acids. CDR3 sequence: CASSLLPRLAYEQYF. CDR3 in DNA: TGTGCCAGCAGCCTCCTTCCGCGGCTAGCCTACGAGCAGTACTTC.

With respect to this clonotype: A much larger clone is a single base away; this may be a read error. The J gene is TRBJ1-1, the V gene TRBV4-3; TRBD1 matches 7 bases. V was clipped by 0 bases and J by 4 bases; unmatched bases: 8. Germline CDR1 reads LGHNA; CDR2 reads YSLEER. This CDR3 is built from 16 residues. The CDR3 DNA reads TGCGCCAGCAGCCAAGATGGGGTCAGGGGGAGCACTGAAGCTTTCTTT. Its translation is CASSQDGVRGSTEAFF.

This clonotype was counted between two and nine times. This rearrangement joins TRBV27 to TRBJ2-7; the match to TRBD2 covers 9 bases. J was trimmed by 2 bases and V by 5 bases; bases with no gene match: 7. This CDR3 comprises 15 residues. CDR1 and CDR2 from the germline V gene are MNHEY and SMNVEV (reference sequence). In nucleotides, the CDR3 is TGTGCCAGCAGTCTGCGACTAGCGGAGACCTACGAGCAGTACTTC. As protein: CASSLRLAETYEQYF.

This clonotype was counted a few times. The chain recombines TRBV30 with TRBJ1-1; maybe TRBD1 (5 bases). The germline V gene has CDR1 GTSNPN and CDR2 SVGIG (reference sequence). CDR3 length equals 13 residues. Trimming shortened V by 2 bases and J by 6 bases, and 13 bases separated the two germline ends. The CDR3 DNA is TGTGCCTGGAGTAAGGCCGGGGCCGCTGAAGCTTTCTTT. Translation gives CAWSKAGAAEAFF.

This clonotype was found many times. The chain links TRBV20-1 to TRBJ2-7; 7 bases map to TRBD2. The trim removed 2 bases at V and 4 bases at J, leaving 8 bases unmatched. The CDR3 has 14 amino acids. Per the germline V gene, CDR1 is DFQATT and CDR2 is SNEGSKA (reference sequence). The chain's CDR3 is CSARSYGAGYEQYF. CDR3 coding DNA: TGCAGTGCTAGATCGTATGGAGCGGGGTACGAGCAGTACTTC.

This clonotype appeared many times. J is TRBJ2-3 and V is TRBV7-9; the D is unclear. CDR3 size: 12 residues. CDR1 and CDR2 from the germline V gene are SEHNR and FQNEAQ (reference sequence). V was trimmed by 5 bases and J by 5 bases, leaving 8 bases between them. CDR3 sequence reads: CASSAPIDTQYF. The CDR3 nucleotides are TGTGCCAGCAGCGCCCCTATAGATACGCAGTATTTT. Supplemented by reference TRBV7-9 and TRBJ2-3, the full variable domain reads DTGVSQNPRHKITKRGQNVTFRCDPISEHNRLYWYRQTLGQGPEFLTYFQNEAQLEKSRLLSDRFSAERPKGSFSTLEIQRTEQGDSAMYLCASSAPIDTQYFGPGTRLTVL.

In this sample, this clonotype turned up many times. This chain connects TRBV30 to TRBJ2-3, with unresolved D. Trimming removed 1 base from V and 4 bases from J, with 12 bases in between. This CDR3 contains 14 residues. Germline CDR1 is GTSNPN and CDR2 is SVGIG (reference sequence). CDR3 amino acids: CAWSEVAGADTQYF. The CDR3 DNA follows: TGTGCCTGGAGTGAGGTGGCAGGTGCAGATACGCAGTATTTT.